The 5 T cell receptor beta chains below all came from one sample that was sequenced in a study of somatic mutations in cytotoxic T cells in rheumatoid arthritis. This table comes from immunoSEQ multiplex PCR, and its TCRdb copy is limited to in-frame clones, with some not included. The table shows about 8,200 clones, with about 75% occurring only once. Input material: CD8+ T cells sorted from blood. The receptors originated from an adult with rheumatoid arthritis.

The J gene is TRBJ1-1, the V gene TRBV28; no firm D call. Per germline, CDR1 MDHEN and CDR2 SYDVKM. The CDR3 has 14 amino acids. Trimming pared 2 bases from V and 3 bases from J, leaving 10 bases between. The chain's CDR3 is CASSLMRAYTEAFF. Here the CDR3 DNA reads TGTGCCAGCAGTTTAATGAGGGCCTACACTGAAGCTTTCTTT. Looking up the rest from reference TRBV28 and TRBJ1-1 gives the full variable domain: DVKVTQSSRYLVKRTGEKVFLECVQDMDHENMFWYRQDPGLGLRLIYFSYDVKMKEKGDIPEGYSVSREKKERFSLILESASTNQTSMYLCASSLMRAYTEAFFGQGTRLTVV.

This chain links TRBV21-1 with TRBJ1-5; TRBD1 reflects the table's D call only, with no check against the DNA. TRBV21-1 is a pseudogene locus. The CDR3 length is 17 residues. CDR3 residues: CASSFRTGRFSNQPQHF. In DNA form, the CDR3 reads TGTGCCAGCAGCTTTCGGACAGGGCGCTTTAGCAATCAGCCCCAGCATTTT.

The chain couples TRBV9 to TRBJ1-6, with D perhaps TRBD1 (6 bases). V was shortened by 4 bases and J by 8 bases, with 10 bases between the two germline ends. The germline V gene encodes CDR1 SGDLS and CDR2 YYNGEE. This CDR3 contains 13 residues. CDR3 in amino acids: CASSMQGHSPLHF. As DNA, the CDR3 is TGTGCCAGCAGCATGCAGGGGCATTCACCCCTCCACTTT. The entire variable domain, with the rest obtained from reference TRBV9 and TRBJ1-6, is as follows: DSGVTQTPKHLITATGQRVTLRCSPRSGDLSVYWYQQSLDQGLQFLIQYYNGEERAKGNILERFSAQQFPDLHSELNLSSLELGDSALYFCASSMQGHSPLHFGNGTRLTVT.

This chain uses TRBV6-5 with TRBJ1-4; 7 bases line up with TRBD1. V lost 6 bases and J lost 6; bases outside the gene matches: 7. Germline CDR1 and CDR2: MNHEY and SVGAGI. The CDR3 has 14 residues. In DNA form, the CDR3 reads TGTGCCAGCAGGACCGGGACAGCCCATGAAAAACTGTTTTTT. Amino acid sequence: CASRTGTAHEKLFF.

This sequence joins TRBV19 and TRBJ2-4; 8 bases map to TRBD1. CDR3 length: 13 amino acids. Germline CDR1 reads LNHDA; CDR2 reads SQIVND (reference sequence). V shed 8 bases, J shed 7 bases, and the junction held 7 bases outside the gene matches. CDR3 coding DNA: TGTGCCAGTGGACAGGGAGTAAGGAACATTCAGTACTTC. It codes for CASGQGVRNIQYF.